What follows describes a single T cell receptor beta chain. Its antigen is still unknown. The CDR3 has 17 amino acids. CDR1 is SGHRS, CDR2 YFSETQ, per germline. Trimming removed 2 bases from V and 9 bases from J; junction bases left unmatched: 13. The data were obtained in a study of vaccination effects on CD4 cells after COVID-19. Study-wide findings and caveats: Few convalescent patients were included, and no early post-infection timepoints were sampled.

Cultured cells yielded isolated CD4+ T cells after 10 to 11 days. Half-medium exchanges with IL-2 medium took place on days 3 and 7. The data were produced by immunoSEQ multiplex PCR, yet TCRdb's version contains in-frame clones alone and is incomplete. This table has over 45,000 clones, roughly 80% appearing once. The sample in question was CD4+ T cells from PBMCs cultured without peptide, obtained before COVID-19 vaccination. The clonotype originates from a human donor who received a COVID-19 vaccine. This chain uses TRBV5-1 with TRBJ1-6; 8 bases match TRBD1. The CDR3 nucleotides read TGCGCCAGCAGCTTCGAATCAATCGACAGGGGACTTTCACCCCTCCACTTT. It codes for CASSFESIDRGLSPLHF.